This T cell receptor (beta chain) emerged from a study of regulatory T cells in long-lasting Graves disease. Study-wide points: The analysis examined peripheral blood only and excluded thyroid tissue.

This clonotype was picked up a small number of times. The antigen is not known. An end of the junction differs from the germline gene, which may be a read error. Time point in this sample: newly diagnosed GD, antithyroid drugs for less than 3 months. With RNA extracted from PBMCs as input, the TCR library was made. CDR3 regions were amplified by Arm-PCR using iRepertoire HTBI primers to build TCR beta libraries. As processed by the authors: Across samples, 62 TRBV and some 13 TRBJ segments were found. Each CDR3 protein gets one entry after TCRdb re-called the multiplex PCR reads with MiXCR. In this record, the V and J calls reflect TCRdb's handling and not the investigators' own analysis. The data hold about 320,000 distinct CDR3 sequences, with roughly 18% observed a single time. Germline loops: CDR1 LGHNA, CDR2 YNFKEQ. The CDR3 covers 12 residues.

The input for sequencing was peripheral blood mononuclear cells (PBMCs), taken at new diagnosis, from a patient treated with antithyroid drugs. The chain links TRBV4-2 to TRBJ1-3; D might be TRBD1 (5 bases). The receptor's source is a female donor with Graves disease. CDR3 DNA sequence: TGTGCCAGCAGCCCCAAGAGCAGGGACCTACATTTT. It translates to CASSPKSRDLHF.